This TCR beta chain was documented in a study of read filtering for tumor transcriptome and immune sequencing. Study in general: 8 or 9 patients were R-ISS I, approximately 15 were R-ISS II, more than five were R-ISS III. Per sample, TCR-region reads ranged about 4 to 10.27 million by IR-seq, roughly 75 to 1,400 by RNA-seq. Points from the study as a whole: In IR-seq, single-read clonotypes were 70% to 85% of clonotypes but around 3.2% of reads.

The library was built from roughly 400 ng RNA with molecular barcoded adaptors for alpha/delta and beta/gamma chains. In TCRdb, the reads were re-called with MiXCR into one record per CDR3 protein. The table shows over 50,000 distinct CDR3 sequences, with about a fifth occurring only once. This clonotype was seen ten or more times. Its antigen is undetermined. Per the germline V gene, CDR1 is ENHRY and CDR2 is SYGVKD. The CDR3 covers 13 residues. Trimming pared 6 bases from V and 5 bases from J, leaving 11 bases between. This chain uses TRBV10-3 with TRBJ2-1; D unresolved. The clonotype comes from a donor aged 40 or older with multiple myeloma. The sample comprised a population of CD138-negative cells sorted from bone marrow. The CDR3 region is CAISQGPNNEQFF. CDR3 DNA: TGTGCCATCAGCCAAGGACCTAACAATGAGCAGTTCTTC.